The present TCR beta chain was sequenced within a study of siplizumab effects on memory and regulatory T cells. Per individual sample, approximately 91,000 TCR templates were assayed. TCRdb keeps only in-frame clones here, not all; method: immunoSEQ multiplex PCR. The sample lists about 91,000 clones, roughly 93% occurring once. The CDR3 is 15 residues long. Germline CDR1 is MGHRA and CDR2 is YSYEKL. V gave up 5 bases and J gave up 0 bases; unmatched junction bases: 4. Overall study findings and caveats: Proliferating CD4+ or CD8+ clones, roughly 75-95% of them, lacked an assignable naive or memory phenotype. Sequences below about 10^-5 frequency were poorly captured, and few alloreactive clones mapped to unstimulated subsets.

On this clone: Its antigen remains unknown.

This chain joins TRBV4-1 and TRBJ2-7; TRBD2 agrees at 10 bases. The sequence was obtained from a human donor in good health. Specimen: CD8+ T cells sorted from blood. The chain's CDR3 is CASSYSSGSSYEQYF. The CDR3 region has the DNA TGCGCCAGCAGCTACTCTAGCGGGAGCTCCTACGAGCAGTACTTC.